Listed here are 24 T cell receptor beta chains from one sample, sequenced in a study of OX40 agonist ivuxolimab in advanced cancers. Receptors were amplified or captured by the immunoSEQ multiplex PCR assay. TCRdb's version of the immuneACCESS table is confined to in-frame rearrangements and falls short of the full clone set. An unresolved V gene accounts for under half of the shortfall where checked; the remainder is of unknown origin. The sample table records more than 55,000 clones; approximately 80% of these occur just once. The ten largest clones take up about 3.8% of the sample. The material sequenced was CD4+ or CD8+ T cells sorted from blood, taken in a trial of the OX40 agonist ivuxolimab. Every receptor here comes from an adult with an advanced solid tumor such as melanoma, head and neck, liver or kidney cancer.

V gene TRBV2 combines with J gene TRBJ1-5; possible D gene TRBD1, 6 bases. CDR1 SNHLY and CDR2 FYNNEI come from the germline V gene. Deletions cut 5 bases from V and 3 bases from J, with 14 bases between. CDR3 length: 15 amino acids. In nucleotides, the CDR3 is TGTGCCAGCAGTAGGATAGGACAGACCAATCAGCCCCAGCATTTT. Translated, it gives CASSRIGQTNQPQHF.

The V gene is TRBV7-2, the J gene TRBJ1-2, with D perhaps matching TRBD1 (6 bases). This CDR3 has 12 amino acids. Trimming left V 5 bases short and J 3 bases short, with 7 bases between. Germline CDR1 and CDR2: SGHTA and FQGNSA. The CDR3 loop reads CASSNRDYGYTF. CDR3 bases: TGTGCCAGCAGCAACAGGGACTATGGCTACACCTTC.

The genes are TRBV1 and TRBJ2-7; TRBD2, the table's D call, lacks a check against the DNA. TRBV1 is noted as a pseudogene. CDR3 length equals 19 residues. The CDR3 here is CTSSQDLGPSGEDYHVQYF. The DNA of the CDR3 is TGCACCAGCAGCCAAGATCTAGGGCCTAGCGGAGAGGACTACCACGTGCAGTACTTC.

This clone was seen more than once but under ten times. The junction and the germline gene differ at one end; a read error may be behind it. CDR3 sequence (DNA): TGTGCCAGCAGTTTATTAGGAGCCAGACTACTTTTT. This encodes CASSLLGARLLF. The chain employs TRBV28 and TRBJ2-3; maybe TRBD2 (5 bases). From germline, CDR1 is MDHEN and CDR2 SYDVKM. The CDR3 consists of 12 residues. Full variable domain (outside the CDR3, taken from reference TRBV28 and TRBJ2-3): DVKVTQSSRYLVKRTGEKVFLECVQDMDHENMFWYRQDPGLGLRLIYFSYDVKMKEKGDIPEGYSVSREKKERFSLILESASTNQTSMYLCASSLLGARLLFGPGTRLTVL.

The CDR3 bases are TGTGCCAGCAGTGAAGGCAGGGGGGTTGGTGGCTACACCTTC. This codes for CASSEGRGVGGYTF. V and J are TRBV6-1 and TRBJ1-2; 7 bases are a match to TRBD1. The CDR3 contains 14 residues. Trimming cost V 1 base and J 7 bases; bases outside gene matches: 6. From germline, CDR1 is MNHNS and CDR2 SASEGT.

This rearrangement joins TRBV28 to TRBJ1-2; 8 bases are a match to TRBD1. The CDR3 is made up of 13 amino acids. Trimming cost V 5 bases and J 4 bases; bases outside gene matches: 3. Germline V gene sequence: CDR1 MDHEN, CDR2 SYDVKM. CDR3 nucleotide sequence: TGTGCCAGCAGTAATCAGGGGGCCTATGGCTACACCTTC. This sequence encodes CASSNQGAYGYTF.

The sample holds a few counts of this clone. The chain couples TRBV19 to TRBJ2-1; tentative D call: TRBD2 (5 bases). V lost 8 bases and J 9 bases, leaving 14 bases between the germline ends. CDR3 length equals 12 residues. CDR1 is LNHDA, CDR2 SQIVND, per germline (reference sequence). The CDR3 DNA reads TGTGCCAGTCGGCCGCTGGCGGGTGAGCAGTTCTTC. Translation gives CASRPLAGEQFF.

The chain has TRBV18 and TRBJ2-5, with D hard to call. Germline V lookup: CDR1 KGHSH, CDR2 LQKENI. Trimming shortened V by 3 bases and J by 3 bases, and 8 bases separated the two germline ends. The CDR3 loop spans 13 amino acids. The DNA for the CDR3 is TGTGCCAGCTCACCCGGATTCAAAGAGACCCAGTACTTC. Translated: CASSPGFKETQYF.

The V gene is TRBV11-2, the J gene TRBJ2-7; 15 nucleotides match TRBD2. This CDR3 is built from 18 residues. Germline CDR1 is SGHAT and CDR2 is FQNNGV. J was trimmed by 3 bases and V by 5 bases; bases with no gene match: 11. The CDR3 DNA reads TGTGCCAGCAGCCCGGGGACTAGCGGGGGGCCGACGAGCTACGAGCAGTACTTC. This codes for CASSPGTSGGPTSYEQYF.

A word on this clone: Other DNA sequences in the same sample also yield this CDR3. The chain joins TRBV4-3 to TRBJ1-4; D is unclear. Trimming removed 2 bases from V and 8 bases from J, with 9 bases in between. This CDR3 is 13 amino acids long. Germline CDR1 LGHNA, CDR2 YSLEER. The CDR3 sequence: CASSQLTGEKLFF. CDR3 coding DNA: TGCGCCAGCAGCCAACTCACGGGAGAAAAACTGTTTTTT.

Here the CDR3 reads CATSRDGTSTDTQYF. For the CDR3, the DNA is TGTGCCACCAGCAGAGATGGGACAAGCACAGATACGCAGTATTTT. The chain combines TRBV15 with TRBJ2-3; maybe TRBD1 (6 bases). Germline CDR1 reads LNHNV; CDR2 reads YYDKDF (reference sequence). This CDR3 has 15 residues. Trimming took off 0 bases at V and 0 bases at J, with 7 bases between the two ends.

This sequence joins TRBV19 and TRBJ1-2; D remains ambiguous. From germline, CDR1 is LNHDA and CDR2 SQIVND (reference sequence). This CDR3 is 14 amino acids long. V lost 6 bases and J lost 4, with 15 bases in between. Here the CDR3 DNA reads TGTGCCAGTAGGTGGCAGATAGACTCCTATGGCTACACCTTC. Its protein product is CASRWQIDSYGYTF.

The chain joins TRBV7-2 to TRBJ1-5, with D tentatively TRBD1 (6 bases). Germline V gene lookup returns CDR1 SGHTA and CDR2 FQGNSA. The CDR3 totals 15 residues. Trimming cost V 4 bases and J 9 bases, with 19 bases left between them. CDR3 coding DNA: TGTGCCAGCAGCTCTTTAGGGGGAGCAGGAATGCCCCAGCATTTT. It yields the protein CASSSLGGAGMPQHF.

V gene TRBV2 combines with J gene TRBJ1-2; 8 nucleotides agree with TRBD1. The CDR3 is 11 amino acids. Germline CDR1 is SNHLY and CDR2 is FYNNEI. Trimming took 7 bases from V and 11 from J; bases not matched to a gene: 6. For the CDR3, the DNA is TGTGCCAGCACGGGACAGGTCCGTTACACCTTC. This codes for CASTGQVRYTF. Variable domain in full (rest from reference TRBV2 and TRBJ1-2): EPEVTQTPSHQVTQMGQEVILRCVPISNHLYFYWYRQILGQKVEFLVSFYNNEISEKSEIFDDQFSVERPDGSNFTLKIRSTKLEDSAMYFCASTGQVRYTFGSGTRLTVV.

V is TRBV18 and J is TRBJ1-2; a possible D gene is TRBD1 (6 bases). Trimming removed 6 bases from V and 4 bases from J, with 18 bases in between. The CDR3 is 15 residues long. Germline V gene sequence: CDR1 KGHSH, CDR2 LQKENI. This chain's CDR3 is CASSLGGAPGYGYTF. The CDR3 DNA reads as TGTGCCAGCTCCCTGGGGGGGGCGCCCGGCTATGGCTACACCTTC.

The genes are TRBV10-3 and TRBJ1-2; D may be TRBD1 (6 bases). Trimming shortened V by 5 bases and J by 4 bases, and 14 bases separated the two germline ends. The CDR3 has 14 amino acids. From germline, CDR1 is ENHRY and CDR2 SYGVKD. The CDR3: CAISPGASGYGYTF. CDR3 coding DNA: TGTGCCATCAGTCCAGGGGCCTCCGGCTATGGCTACACCTTC.

V usage is TRBV5-1 and J usage is TRBJ1-2; possibly TRBD1 for D (6 bases). The length of the CDR3 is 14 residues. V gave up 0 bases and J gave up 4 bases, with 10 bases separating them. Germline V gene data show CDR1 as SGHRS and CDR2 as YFSETQ. The CDR3 nucleotides are TGCGCCAGCAGCTTGGCCGGGGGGGCCTATGGCTACACCTTC. This sequence encodes CASSLAGGAYGYTF.

V usage is TRBV15 and J usage is TRBJ2-5; TRBD2 aligns across 11 bases. V dropped 8 bases and J dropped 5; count of bases not matched to a gene: 13. Germline assignment: CDR1 LNHNV and CDR2 YYDKDF (reference sequence). The CDR3 covers 16 residues. CDR3 amino acids: CATQRVAGGPEETQYF. The CDR3 DNA reads as TGTGCCACCCAAAGGGTAGCGGGAGGGCCGGAGGAGACCCAGTACTTC.

The chain has TRBV19 and TRBJ1-2; D perhaps matches TRBD1 (5 bases). V was trimmed by 3 bases and J by 5 bases, leaving 13 bases between them. From germline, CDR1 is LNHDA and CDR2 SQIVND (reference sequence). The CDR3 sequence is 14 residues long. CDR3 bases: TGTGCCAGTAGTATGGGACCGACGAATTATGGCTACACCTTC. Translated, it gives CASSMGPTNYGYTF.

CDR3 in amino acids: CASSLGEDTEAFF. Written as DNA, the CDR3 is TGTGCCAGCAGCTTAGGGGAGGACACTGAAGCTTTCTTT. The V call is TRBV11-2, the J call TRBJ1-1; D remains unclear. CDR1 SGHAT and CDR2 FQNNGV come from the germline V gene. V was cut by 1 base and J by 3 bases, with 6 bases left in between. This CDR3 has 13 amino acids. The full variable domain, completed using reference TRBV11-2 and TRBJ1-1, is EAGVAQSPRYKIIEKRQSVAFWCNPISGHATLYWYQQILGQGPKLLIQFQNNGVVDDSQLPKDRFSAERLKGVDSTLKIQPAKLEDSAVYLCASSLGEDTEAFFGQGTRLTVV.

This chain joins TRBV5-4 and TRBJ2-1; D unclear. The V and J ends lost 2 bases and 9 bases respectively, with 15 bases between them. This CDR3 comprises 14 residues. Germline CDR1 reads SGHNT; CDR2 reads YYREEE (reference sequence). The CDR3: CASSLFSGFTEQFF. CDR3 bases: TGTGCCAGCAGCTTATTTTCCGGGTTCACTGAGCAGTTCTTC.

This rearrangement joins TRBV7-2 to TRBJ1-1; TRBD1 aligns across 7 bases. The CDR3 totals 15 residues. The ends lost 4 bases at V and 0 bases at J; junction bases unmatched: 5. Germline V gives CDR1 SGHTA, CDR2 FQGNSA. The CDR3 spells CASSYRRGLNTEAFF. CDR3 nucleotide sequence: TGTGCCAGCAGCTACCGCAGGGGGTTGAACACTGAAGCTTTCTTT.

Sample share makes this clone medium-sized. The chain carries TRBV7-2 and TRBJ2-7; possibly TRBD2 for D (6 bases). From germline, CDR1 is SGHTA and CDR2 FQGNSA. The CDR3 consists of 13 residues. Trimming removed 1 base at V and 5 bases at J, with 9 bases between. The CDR3 is CASSLELAHEQYF. DNA for the CDR3: TGTGCCAGCAGCTTAGAACTAGCCCACGAGCAGTACTTC.

The gene calls are TRBV4-1 and TRBJ1-5; 7 positions match TRBD1. The length of the CDR3 is 15 residues. The J segment lost 6 bases and the V segment lost 4 bases, leaving 9 bases of the junction unmatched. CDR1 MGHRA and CDR2 YSYEKL come from the germline V gene. CDR3 sequence: CASSLTGTDLQPQHF. In DNA, the CDR3 is TGCGCCAGCAGCCTAACCGGGACAGATCTTCAGCCCCAGCATTTT.